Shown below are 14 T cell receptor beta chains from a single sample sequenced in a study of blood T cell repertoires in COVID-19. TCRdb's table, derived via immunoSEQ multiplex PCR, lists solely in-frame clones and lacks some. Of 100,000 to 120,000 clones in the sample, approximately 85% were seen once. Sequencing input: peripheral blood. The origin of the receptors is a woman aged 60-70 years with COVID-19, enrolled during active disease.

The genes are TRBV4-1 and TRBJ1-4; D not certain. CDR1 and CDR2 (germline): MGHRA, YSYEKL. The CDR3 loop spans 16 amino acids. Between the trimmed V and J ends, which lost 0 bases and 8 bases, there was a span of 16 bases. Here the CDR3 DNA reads TGCGCCAGCAGCCAAGATTTCGGGATAGGGTGGGAAAAACTGTTTTTT. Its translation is CASSQDFGIGWEKLFF.

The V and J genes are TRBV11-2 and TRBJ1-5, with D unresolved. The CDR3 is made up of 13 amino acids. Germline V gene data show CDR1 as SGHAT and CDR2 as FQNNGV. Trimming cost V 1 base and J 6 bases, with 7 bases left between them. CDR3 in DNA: TGTGCCAGCAGCTTAGGGTTCGGTCAGCCCCAGCATTTT. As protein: CASSLGFGQPQHF.

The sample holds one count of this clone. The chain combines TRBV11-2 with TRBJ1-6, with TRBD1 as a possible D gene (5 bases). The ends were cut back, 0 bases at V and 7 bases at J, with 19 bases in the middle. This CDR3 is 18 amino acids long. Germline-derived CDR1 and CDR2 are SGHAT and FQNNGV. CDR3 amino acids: CASSLDRWAGKRNSPLHF. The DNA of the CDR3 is TGTGCCAGCAGCTTAGACCGATGGGCAGGGAAAAGAAATTCACCCCTCCACTTT.

This CDR3 reads CASRRTGGDQPQHF. The CDR3 DNA reads TGTGCCAGCAGGCGGACAGGGGGCGATCAGCCCCAGCATTTT. V is TRBV6-5 and J is TRBJ1-5; 11 positions agree with TRBD1. In germline, CDR1 is MNHEY, CDR2 SVGAGI. This CDR3 is 14 amino acids long. The V gene end was trimmed by 6 bases and the J gene end by 5 bases; junction bases not matched to a gene: 3.

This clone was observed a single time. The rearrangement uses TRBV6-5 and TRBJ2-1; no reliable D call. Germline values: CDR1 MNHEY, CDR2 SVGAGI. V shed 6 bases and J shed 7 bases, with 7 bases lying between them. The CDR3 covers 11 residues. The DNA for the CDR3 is TGTGCCAGCAGCGGAGTTAATGAGCAGTTCTTC. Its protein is CASSGVNEQFF.

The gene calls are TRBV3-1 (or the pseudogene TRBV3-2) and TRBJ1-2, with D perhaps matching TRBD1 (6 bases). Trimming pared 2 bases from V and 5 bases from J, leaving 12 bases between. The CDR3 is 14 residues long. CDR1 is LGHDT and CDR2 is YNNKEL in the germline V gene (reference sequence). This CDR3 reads CASSQSRGEYGYTF. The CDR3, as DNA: TGTGCCAGCAGCCAAAGCAGGGGAGAATATGGCTACACCTTC.

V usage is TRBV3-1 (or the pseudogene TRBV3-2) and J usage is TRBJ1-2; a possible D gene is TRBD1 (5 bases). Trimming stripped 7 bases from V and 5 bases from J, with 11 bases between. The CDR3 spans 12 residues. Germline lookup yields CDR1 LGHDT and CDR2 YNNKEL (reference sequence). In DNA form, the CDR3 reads TGTGCCAGCAACCGGGAGGGGTATGGCTACACCTTC. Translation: CASNREGYGYTF.

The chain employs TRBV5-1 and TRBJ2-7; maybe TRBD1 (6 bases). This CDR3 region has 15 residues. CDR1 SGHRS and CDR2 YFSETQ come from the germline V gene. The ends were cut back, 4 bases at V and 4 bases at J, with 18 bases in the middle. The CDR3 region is CASSRGTGTGYEQYF. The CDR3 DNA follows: TGCGCCAGCAGCCGAGGCACAGGGACCGGGTACGAGCAGTACTTC.

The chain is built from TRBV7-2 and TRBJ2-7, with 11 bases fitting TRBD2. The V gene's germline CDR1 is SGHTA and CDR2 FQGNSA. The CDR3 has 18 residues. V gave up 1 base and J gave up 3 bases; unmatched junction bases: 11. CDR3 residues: CASSLVVGLAGGSYEQYF. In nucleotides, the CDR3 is TGTGCCAGCAGCTTAGTGGTTGGGCTAGCGGGGGGTAGCTACGAGCAGTACTTC.

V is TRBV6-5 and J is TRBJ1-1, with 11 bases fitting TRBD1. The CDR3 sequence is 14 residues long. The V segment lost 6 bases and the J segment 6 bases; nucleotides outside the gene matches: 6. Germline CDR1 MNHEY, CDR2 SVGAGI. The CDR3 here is CASRPGQGVSEAFF. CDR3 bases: TGTGCCAGCAGGCCGGGACAGGGGGTTTCTGAAGCTTTCTTT.

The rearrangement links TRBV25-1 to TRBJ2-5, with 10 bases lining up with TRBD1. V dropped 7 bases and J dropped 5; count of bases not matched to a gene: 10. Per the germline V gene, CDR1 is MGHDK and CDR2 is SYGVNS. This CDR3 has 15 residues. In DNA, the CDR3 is TGTGCCAGCACCTATACCGGGACAGGGGAGGAGACCCAGTACTTC. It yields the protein CASTYTGTGEETQYF.

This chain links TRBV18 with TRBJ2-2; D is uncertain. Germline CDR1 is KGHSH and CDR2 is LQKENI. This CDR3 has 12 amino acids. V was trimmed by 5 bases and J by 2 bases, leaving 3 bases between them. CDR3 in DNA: TGTGCCAGCTCAACAAACACCGGGGAGCTGTTTTTT. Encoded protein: CASSTNTGELFF.

The CDR3 nucleotides are TGCAGTGCTAGGGCGAACACTGAAGCTTTCTTT. Translation gives CSARANTEAFF. This chain links TRBV20-1 with TRBJ1-1; D is undetermined. Germline V gene data show CDR1 as DFQATT and CDR2 as SNEGSKA (reference sequence). CDR3 length equals 11 residues. The V gene lost 3 bases and the J gene lost 1 base, with 3 bases spanning the gap.

CDR3 protein: CASSEVTGENTEAFF. The CDR3 DNA reads as TGTGCCAGCAGTGAAGTGACAGGGGAGAACACTGAAGCTTTCTTT. The chain carries TRBV2 and TRBJ1-1; 8 positions match TRBD1. Germline V lookup: CDR1 SNHLY, CDR2 FYNNEI. V lost 1 base, J lost 1 base, and 2 bases stayed unmatched. This CDR3 is 15 amino acids long.